Below, 25 T cell receptor beta chains from the same sample are listed, as sequenced in a study of T cells in Graves' hyperthyroidism and ophthalmopathy. RNA transcripts provided the source from which TCR beta CDR3 regions were amplified. The study used the HTBI primer set for a first-round RT-PCR of the TCR CDR3. One entry per CDR3 protein results from TCRdb running MiXCR on the multiplex PCR reads. The sample has about 600,000 distinct CDR3 sequences; roughly 15% are singletons. The sample taken for sequencing was blood. These receptors were obtained from a middle-aged woman with Graves' ophthalmopathy.

This clonotype showed up many times. The gene calls are TRBV7-9 and TRBJ2-3, with 11 bases matching TRBD1. This CDR3 has 15 amino acids. Germline loops: CDR1 SEHNR, CDR2 FQNEAQ (reference sequence). J lost 4 bases, V lost 5 bases, and 5 bases had no gene match. The CDR3 loop is CASSTRGQGADTQYF. Written as DNA, the CDR3 is TGTGCCAGCAGCACTAGGGGACAGGGGGCAGATACGCAGTATTTT.

This clonotype has only a few counts. The chain recombines TRBV3-1 with TRBJ2-7; D gene ambiguous. CDR3 size: 12 residues. V lost 1 base to trimming and J lost 10 bases, with 11 bases between them. From germline, CDR1 is LGHDT and CDR2 YNNKEL (reference sequence). The DNA of the CDR3 is TGTGCCAGCAGCCAAGCGAGTACGGAACAGTACTTC. Translated: CASSQASTEQYF.

In its sample, this clonotype was seen many times. This chain connects TRBV5-1 to TRBJ1-4; no definite D call. This CDR3 is 15 amino acids long. Germline CDR1 and CDR2: SGHRS and YFSETQ. The V end was cut by 0 bases, the J end by 0 bases, with 6 bases between. The CDR3 coding sequence is TGCGCCAGCAGCTTGGGTCCGTCAACTAATGAAAAACTGTTTTTT. Protein product: CASSLGPSTNEKLFF. The complete variable domain, with remaining parts taken from reference TRBV5-1 and TRBJ1-4, reads KAGVTQTPRYLIKTRGQQVTLSCSPISGHRSVSWYQQTPGQGLQFLFEYFSETQRNKGNFPGRFSGRQFSNSRSEMNVSTLELGDSALYLCASSLGPSTNEKLFFGSGTQLSVL.

Turning to this clonotype: This may arise from a read error, as a much more abundant clone is one base away. Likely a read error: the CDR3 ends without its conserved phenylalanine or tryptophan. CDR3 coding DNA: TGTGCCAGCAGTCGCCGACCAGAGATTGGCGAGCAGTACCTC. This sequence encodes CASSRRPEIGEQYL. The V gene is TRBV28, the J gene TRBJ2-7; D not certain. Germline-derived CDR1 and CDR2 are MDHEN and SYDVKM. This CDR3 is built from 14 residues. V lost 5 bases to trimming and J lost 6 bases, with 17 bases between them.

This sequence joins TRBV24-1 and TRBJ1-2; 10 bases line up with TRBD1. CDR3 size: 15 residues. V trimming: 5 bases; J trimming: 2 bases; junction bases outside the gene matches: 4. CDR1 and CDR2 (germline): KGHDR, SFDVKD. Written as DNA, the CDR3 is TGTGCCACCAGTGGTCCGGGACAGGGGAACTATGGCTACACCTTC. It encodes CATSGPGQGNYGYTF.

The chain recombines TRBV7-9 with TRBJ1-2; D possibly corresponds to TRBD1 (5 bases). This CDR3 comprises 15 residues. V was pared by 5 bases and J by 4 bases, with 17 bases between. CDR1 and CDR2 (germline): SEHNR, FQNEAQ (reference sequence). The DNA of the CDR3 is TGTGCCAGCAGCCCCGGGACCGCCGGAGGCTATGGCTACACCTTC. It encodes CASSPGTAGGYGYTF.

The chain employs TRBV19 and TRBJ2-3; D not certain. The germline CDR1 and CDR2 sequences are LNHDA and SQIVND (reference sequence). The CDR3 is 14 residues long. V lost 2 bases and J 1 base, leaving 7 bases between the germline ends. The CDR3 loop is CASSIRRGTDTQYF. The CDR3 nucleotides are TGTGCCAGTAGTATACGCCGGGGCACAGATACGCAGTATTTT.

On this clonotype itself: A read error is possible here, since a much larger clone lies one base away. The chain carries TRBV7-8 and TRBJ2-7; TRBD2 matches 11 bases. Germline V gene data show CDR1 as SGHVS and CDR2 as FQNEAQ. The CDR3 covers 15 residues. The CDR3 DNA reads TGTTCCAGCAGCTCCCGTAGCGGGAGGGCGGACGAGCAGTACTTC. Encoded protein: CSSSSRSGRADEQYF.

The chain employs TRBV18 and TRBJ2-1; 14 bases match TRBD2. CDR1 and CDR2 (germline): KGHSH, LQKENI. The CDR3 is 18 amino acids. Germline trimming cut 6 bases from V and 5 bases from J; bases unmatched to any gene: 12. CDR3 amino acids: CASSPRLAGGIEDNEQFF. Written as DNA, the CDR3 is TGTGCCAGCTCCCCTCGACTAGCGGGAGGGATAGAGGACAATGAGCAGTTCTTC.

This clonotype has a count of ten or more. The chain recombines TRBV2 with TRBJ1-6; no firm D call. The CDR3 covers 13 residues. Trimming left V 6 bases short and J 9 bases short, with 12 bases between. Germline V CDR1 and CDR2: SNHLY, FYNNEI. CDR3 in amino acids: CASRKGISSPLHF. In nucleotides, the CDR3 is TGTGCCAGCAGGAAAGGAATTAGTTCACCCCTCCACTTT. Variable domain in full (rest from reference TRBV2 and TRBJ1-6): EPEVTQTPSHQVTQMGQEVILRCVPISNHLYFYWYRQILGQKVEFLVSFYNNEISEKSEIFDDQFSVERPDGSNFTLKIRSTKLEDSAMYFCASRKGISSPLHFGNGTRLTVT.

At least ten counts were recorded for this clonotype. V usage is TRBV2 and J usage is TRBJ1-1; D is perhaps TRBD1 (6 bases). There are 14 residues in the CDR3. V lost 10 bases and J lost 1, with 16 bases in between. In germline, CDR1 is SNHLY, CDR2 FYNNEI. In DNA, the CDR3 is TGTGCCAACCCCCGGAAGGACAGGAACACTGAAGCTTTCTTT. It is translated as CANPRKDRNTEAFF.

A few counts support this clonotype. The J gene is TRBJ2-7, the V gene TRBV5-1, with D possibly being TRBD2 (5 bases). Deletions cut 4 bases from V and 7 bases from J, with 18 bases between. CDR1 is SGHRS and CDR2 is YFSETQ in the germline V gene. The length of the CDR3 is 14 residues. The CDR3 sequence is CASSLSGRGIEQYF. CDR3 coding DNA: TGCGCCAGCAGCCTTTCCGGACGGGGTATTGAGCAGTACTTC. Full variable domain (outside the CDR3, taken from reference TRBV5-1 and TRBJ2-7): KAGVTQTPRYLIKTRGQQVTLSCSPISGHRSVSWYQQTPGQGLQFLFEYFSETQRNKGNFPGRFSGRQFSNSRSEMNVSTLELGDSALYLCASSLSGRGIEQYFGPGTRLTVT.

In its sample, this clonotype was seen a few times. The chain combines TRBV20-1 with TRBJ2-1, with 7 bases lining up with TRBD2. The length of the CDR3 is 11 residues. Per the germline V gene, CDR1 is DFQATT and CDR2 is SNEGSKA (reference sequence). The V and J ends lost 6 bases and 9 bases, in that order; junction bases with no gene match: 5. As DNA, the CDR3 is TGCAGTGCGAGACTAGCTCCTGAGCAGTTCTTC. It translates to CSARLAPEQFF.

This clonotype was recorded a few times. This chain's CDR3 is CASSFTGTDYGYTF. CDR3 nucleotide sequence: TGTGCCAGCAGCTTTACCGGGACGGACTATGGCTACACCTTC. The rearrangement uses TRBV7-9 and TRBJ1-2; weak D call: TRBD1 (5 bases). CDR3 length: 14 amino acids. V lost 3 bases, J lost 3 bases, and 11 bases lay in between. Germline lookup yields CDR1 SEHNR and CDR2 FQNEAQ (reference sequence).

Regarding this clonotype: Germline is not matched at one junction end, which may reflect a read error. V gene TRBV11-2 combines with J gene TRBJ2-2; D possibly uses TRBD1 or TRBD2 (5 bases each). CDR1 is SGHAT and CDR2 is FQNNGV in the germline V gene. This CDR3 has 16 residues. CDR3 sequence (DNA): TGTGCCAGCACCCTGGGGGTCAACACGAACACCGGGGAGCTGCTTTTT. Translating gives CASTLGVNTNTGELLF.

This clonotype has ten or more counts. J is TRBJ1-1 and V is TRBV12-3 or TRBV12-4; maybe TRBD1 (5 bases). The CDR3 runs to 15 residues. V was shortened by 4 bases and J by 0 bases, with 12 bases between the two germline ends. CDR3 in DNA: TGTGCCAGCAGTTCACAGGCACCCATGAACACTGAAGCTTTCTTT. This sequence encodes CASSSQAPMNTEAFF.

The chain couples TRBV12-3 or TRBV12-4 to TRBJ1-2; D not resolved. V was pared by 4 bases and J by 8 bases, with 8 bases between. CDR3 size: 11 residues. CDR3 amino acids: CASSSLVGYTF. The CDR3 bases are TGTGCCAGCAGTTCCCTGGTCGGCTACACCTTC.

The CDR3 spells CASNRGGVDHSRSYNEQFF. For the CDR3, the DNA is TGCGCCAGCAATCGGGGGGGGGTCGACCATTCGCGCTCCTACAATGAGCAGTTCTTC. V and J are TRBV5-1 and TRBJ2-1; TRBD2 matches at 8 bases. The CDR3 is made up of 19 amino acids. CDR1 is SGHRS and CDR2 is YFSETQ in the germline V gene. Losses at the gene ends were 6 bases for V and 0 bases for J; bases not matched to a gene: 17.

This clonotype was detected ten times or more. The chain joins TRBV18 to TRBJ2-7; no definite D call. This CDR3 comprises 12 residues. The germline V gene encodes CDR1 KGHSH and CDR2 LQKENI. Trimming left V 2 bases short and J 5 bases short, with 7 bases between. CDR3 bases: TGTGCCAGCTCACCAGCCCCCGACGAGCAGTACTTC. It translates to CASSPAPDEQYF.

This rearrangement joins TRBV18 to TRBJ2-7; a possible D gene is TRBD1 (6 bases). V lost 6 bases and J lost 3, with 21 bases in between. This CDR3 spans 16 amino acids. Germline V gene lookup returns CDR1 KGHSH and CDR2 LQKENI. This CDR3 reads CASSTTGAIHYYEQYF. As DNA, the CDR3 is TGTGCCAGCTCGACGACAGGCGCTATACATTACTACGAGCAGTACTTC. Combining the CDR3 with reference TRBV18 and TRBJ2-7 gives the whole variable domain NAGVMQNPRHLVRRRGQEARLRCSPMKGHSHVYWYRQLPEEGLKFMVYLQKENIIDESGMPKERFSAEFPKEGPSILRIQQVVRGDSAAYFCASSTTGAIHYYEQYFGPGTRLTVT.

This chain connects TRBV18 to TRBJ2-7; the match to TRBD1 covers 10 bases. The CDR3 covers 15 residues. After removal of 5 bases from V and 0 bases from J, the junction contained 4 bases not matched to a gene. The germline CDR1 and CDR2 sequences are KGHSH and LQKENI. The CDR3 DNA reads as TGTGCCAGCTCATCCGGACAGGGGGTCTCCTACGAGCAGTACTTC. This codes for CASSSGQGVSYEQYF. The full variable domain, rest sourced from reference TRBV18 and TRBJ2-7, is NAGVMQNPRHLVRRRGQEARLRCSPMKGHSHVYWYRQLPEEGLKFMVYLQKENIIDESGMPKERFSAEFPKEGPSILRIQQVVRGDSAAYFCASSSGQGVSYEQYFGPGTRLTVT.

The chain recombines TRBV15 with TRBJ2-5; D gene ambiguous. This CDR3 spans 12 amino acids. V was cut by 0 bases and J by 5 bases, with 4 bases left in between. Germline V gene lookup returns CDR1 LNHNV and CDR2 YYDKDF (reference sequence). CDR3 DNA: TGTGCCACCAGCAGAGATCAGGAGACCCAGTACTTC. Amino acid sequence: CATSRDQETQYF. Drawing the rest from reference TRBV15 and TRBJ2-5, the complete variable domain is DAMVIQNPRYQVTQFGKPVTLSCSQTLNHNVMYWYQQKSSQAPKLLFHYYDKDFNNEADTPDNFQSRRPNTSFCFLDIRSPGLGDTAMYLCATSRDQETQYFGPGTRLLVL.

This clonotype was counted between two and nine times. The V and J genes are TRBV10-2 and TRBJ2-3; D gene uncertain. The CDR3 has 11 amino acids. The germline V gene encodes CDR1 WSHSY and CDR2 SAAADI. V lost 9 bases and J lost 6, with 10 bases in between. CDR3 DNA: TGCGCCAGTGCGGACCGGGATACGCAGTATTTT. The encoded protein is CASADRDTQYF.

In its sample, this clonotype was seen a few times. The V call is TRBV30, the J call TRBJ2-2; D gene ambiguous. Looked up from germline, CDR1 is GTSNPN and CDR2 is SVGIG (reference sequence). V was shortened by 1 base and J by 4 bases, with 13 bases between the two germline ends. CDR3 length equals 15 residues. CDR3 sequence reads: CAWSGVGLSTGELFF. Written as DNA, the CDR3 is TGTGCCTGGAGTGGGGTAGGGTTGAGCACCGGGGAGCTGTTTTTT.

This clonotype appeared many times. This sequence joins TRBV24-1 and TRBJ2-5; D gene unclear. This CDR3 has 17 amino acids. The germline gives CDR1 KGHDR, CDR2 SFDVKD. V lost 2 bases, J lost 7 bases, and 22 bases lay in between. CDR3 sequence (DNA): TGTGCCACCAGTGATTCCGCTTCCGAGCGCGCCTATGGGACCCAGTACTTC. Amino acids: CATSDSASERAYGTQYF.